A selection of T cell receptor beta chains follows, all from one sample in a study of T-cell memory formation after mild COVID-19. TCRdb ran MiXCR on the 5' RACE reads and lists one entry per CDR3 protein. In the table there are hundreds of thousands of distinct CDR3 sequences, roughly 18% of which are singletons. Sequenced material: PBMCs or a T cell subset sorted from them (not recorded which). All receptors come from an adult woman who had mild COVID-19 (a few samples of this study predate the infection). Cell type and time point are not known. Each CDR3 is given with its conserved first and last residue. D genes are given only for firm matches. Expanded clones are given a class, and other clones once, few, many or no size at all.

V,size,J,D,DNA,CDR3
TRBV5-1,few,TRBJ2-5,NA,TGCGCCAGCAGCTTGCTAGCGTACGAAGAGACCCAGTACTTC,CASSLLAYEETQYF
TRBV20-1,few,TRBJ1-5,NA,TGCAGTGCCAGCCCGATGATGCATTATCAGCCCCAGCATTTT,CSASPMMHYQPQHF
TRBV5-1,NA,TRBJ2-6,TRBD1,TGCGCCAGCAGCTTGCTACTTGTGGGACAGCCCGACTCTGGGGCCAACGTCCTGACTTTC,CASSLLLVGQPDSGANVLTF
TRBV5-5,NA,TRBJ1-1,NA,TGTGCCAGCAGCTTGGTCGTCAGTAAACCGAACACTGAAGCTTTCTTT,CASSLVVSKPNTEAFF
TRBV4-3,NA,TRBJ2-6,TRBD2,TGCGCCAGCAGCCAAGGGTCCCTAGCGGGAGTCTCGGGCGGGGCCAACGTCCTGACTTTC,CASSQGSLAGVSGGANVLTF
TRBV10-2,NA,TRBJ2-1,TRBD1,TGCGCCAGCAGAAAGGACAGGGGAATCAATGAGCAGTTCTTC,CASRKDRGINEQFF
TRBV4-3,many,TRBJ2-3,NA,TGCGCCAGCAGCCAAGACCCGTTATTCGGGAGCAACACAGATACGCAGTATTTT,CASSQDPLFGSNTDTQYF
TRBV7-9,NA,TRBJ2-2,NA,TGTGCCAGCAGCCCCCGGAGAGCGAACACCGGGGAGCTGTTTTTT,CASSPRRANTGELFF
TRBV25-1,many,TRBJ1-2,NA,TGTGCCAGCAGTGAATACCCCTCTAACTATGGCTACACCTTC,CASSEYPSNYGYTF
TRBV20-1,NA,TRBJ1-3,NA,TGCAGTGCTAGTCCGGGAGCCCGCTCTGGAAACACCATATATTTT,CSASPGARSGNTIYF
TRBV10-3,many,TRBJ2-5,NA,TGTGCCATCAGTGAGTCAGGGCCGAGAGAGACCCAGTACTTC,CAISESGPRETQYF
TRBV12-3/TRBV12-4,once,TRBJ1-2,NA,TGTGCCAGCAGTTTCGGGGTAGGGTCGGGCTATGGCTACACCTTC,CASSFGVGSGYGYTF
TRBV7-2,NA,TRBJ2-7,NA,TGTGCCAGCAGGGGGAGCAGGGCCCACGAGCAGTACTTC,CASRGSRAHEQYF
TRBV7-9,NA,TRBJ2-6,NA,TGTGCCAGCCTTATTGGGGCCAACGTCCTGACTTTC,CASLIGANVLTF
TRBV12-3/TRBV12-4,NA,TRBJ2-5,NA,TGTGCCAGCATGGATGACAGGGAGGTAGAGACCCAGTACTTC,CASMDDREVETQYF
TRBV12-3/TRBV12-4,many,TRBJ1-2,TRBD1,TGTGCCAGCAGTTTAAACCCTTTTATCAGGGGGAACTATGGCTACACCTTC,CASSLNPFIRGNYGYTF
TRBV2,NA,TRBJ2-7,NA,TGTGCCAGCAGTGTACAGGGCGAGCAGTACTTC,CASSVQGEQYF
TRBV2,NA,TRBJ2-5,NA,TGTGCCAGCCGGATTGACAAGACCCAGTACTTC,CASRIDKTQYF
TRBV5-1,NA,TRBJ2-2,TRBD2,TGCGCCAGCAGACCTACTAGCGGGGGGGCCTCCGGGGAGCTGTTTTTT,CASRPTSGGASGELFF
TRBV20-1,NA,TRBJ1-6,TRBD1,TGCAGTGCTAGAGAGGGCAGGGGGAACAATAATTCACCCCTCCACTTT,CSAREGRGNNNSPLHF
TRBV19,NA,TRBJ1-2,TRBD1,TGTGCCAGCGGGACAGGGGGTGCCAAAGGGGCCCGCTACACCTTC,CASGTGGAKGARYTF
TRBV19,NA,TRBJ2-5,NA,TGTGCCAGTAGTATCGGGTATAGTCGAGGCCAAGAGACCCAGTACTTC,CASSIGYSRGQETQYF
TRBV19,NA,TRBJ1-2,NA,TGTGCCACGGGGGTCAGTTCTAACTATGGCTACACCTTC,CATGVSSNYGYTF
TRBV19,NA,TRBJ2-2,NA,TGTGCCAGTAGTCCTAGTCCCAGGGCTAACACCGGGGAGCTGTTTTTT,CASSPSPRANTGELFF
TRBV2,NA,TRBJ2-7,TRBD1,TGTGCCAGCAGTACAACGAGGACAGGTGAGGAGATCTACGAGCAGTACTTC,CASSTTRTGEEIYEQYF
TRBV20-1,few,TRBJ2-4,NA,TGCAGTGCTAGTGTACTAGCCAAAAACATTCAGTACTTC,CSASVLAKNIQYF
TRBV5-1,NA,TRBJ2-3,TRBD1,TGCGCCAGCAGCCCGGGACAGCTAAGCACAGATACGCAGTATTTT,CASSPGQLSTDTQYF
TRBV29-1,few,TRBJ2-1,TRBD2,TGCAGCGTTGCGGGTTTGACTAGCGGGAGGGTAGATGAGCAGTTCTTC,CSVAGLTSGRVDEQFF
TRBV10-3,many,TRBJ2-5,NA,TGTGCCATTTGGTCGGGACACCTATCATGGTACTTC,CAIWSGHLSWYF
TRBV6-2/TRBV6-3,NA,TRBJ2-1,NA,TGTGCCAGCACAAGGGGACCGCCCCGGAGTGAGCAGTTCTTC,CASTRGPPRSEQFF
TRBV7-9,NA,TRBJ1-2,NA,TGTGCCAGTGATGGGCCCCAACATAACTATGGCTACACCTTC,CASDGPQHNYGYTF
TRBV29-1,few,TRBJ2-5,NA,TGCAGCGTTGTCGGCAGTCAAGAGACCCAGTACTTC,CSVVGSQETQYF
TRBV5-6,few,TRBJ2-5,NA,TGTGCCAGCAGCTTCTTTAGTGGGCCCACGGAGGAGACCCAGTACTTC,CASSFFSGPTEETQYF
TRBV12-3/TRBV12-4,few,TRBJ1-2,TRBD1,TGTGCCAGCAGTTTAGGAGACAGGGGTCACAATGGCTACACCTTC,CASSLGDRGHNGYTF
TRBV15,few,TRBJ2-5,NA,TGTGCCACCAAAAGGCCCGAGCGCGAGACCCAGTACTTC,CATKRPERETQYF
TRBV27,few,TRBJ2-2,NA,TGTGCCAGCAGTGGGATGACCGGGGAGCTGTTTTTT,CASSGMTGELFF
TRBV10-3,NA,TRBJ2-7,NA,TGTGCCATCAGTGAGTTCGGGGCTGAATCCACCGAGCAGTACTTC,CAISEFGAESTEQYF
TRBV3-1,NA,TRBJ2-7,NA,TGTGCCAGCAGCCAAGAGATTGCGGATTTCTACGAGCAGTACTTC,CASSQEIADFYEQYF
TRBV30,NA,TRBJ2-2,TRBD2,TGTGCCTGGACCCGGACTAGCGGGTTCTTCGGGGAGCTGTTTTTT,CAWTRTSGFFGELFF
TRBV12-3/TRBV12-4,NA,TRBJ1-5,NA,TGTGCCAGCAGTGCGTCAGGGGCGGGTAATCAGCCCCAGCATTTT,CASSASGAGNQPQHF
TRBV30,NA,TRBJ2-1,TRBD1,TGTGCCTGGGCCACAGGGGGACATCGAAATGAGCAGTTCTTC,CAWATGGHRNEQFF
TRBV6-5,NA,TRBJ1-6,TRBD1,TGTGCCAGCAGTTACAGGGCGGACAGGGGGTCCTTCCATTCACCCCTCCACTTT,CASSYRADRGSFHSPLHF
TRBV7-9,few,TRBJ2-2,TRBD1,TGTGCCAGCAGCAAAAGCGGAGGGACAGGGCGTACCGGGGAGCTGTTTTTT,CASSKSGGTGRTGELFF
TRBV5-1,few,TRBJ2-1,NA,TGCGCCAGCAGCTTCCCAGGACGGACAACCGACGTAAATGAGCAGTTCTTC,CASSFPGRTTDVNEQFF
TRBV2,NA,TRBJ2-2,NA,TGTGCCAGCAGTGGAGTTGGGGGGGCACAGAACACCGGGGAGCTGTTTTTT,CASSGVGGAQNTGELFF
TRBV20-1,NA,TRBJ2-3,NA,TGCAGTGCTAGGTTCGATAGCACTAGCACAGATACGCAGTATTTT,CSARFDSTSTDTQYF
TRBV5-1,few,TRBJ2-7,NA,TGCGCCAGCAGCTACCCCCTAGTCGGGGACCCCTACGAGCAGTACTTC,CASSYPLVGDPYEQYF
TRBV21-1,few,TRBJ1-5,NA,TGTGCCAGCAGCAAAGGCGGGTCTCGCCCGGGTAGCAATCAGCCCCAGCATTTT,CASSKGGSRPGSNQPQHF
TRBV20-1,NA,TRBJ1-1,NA,TGCAGTGCTCATTCCCCCCAAAAAGCGAACACTGAAGCTTTCTTT,CSAHSPQKANTEAFF
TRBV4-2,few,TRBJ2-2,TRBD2,TGTGCCAGCAGCCAACTAGCGGGGGGAACCGGGGAGCTGTTTTTT,CASSQLAGGTGELFF
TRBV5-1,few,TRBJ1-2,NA,TGCGCCAGCAGCTTAAAAAACAGGTCCGCGGGGTATGGCTACACCTTC,CASSLKNRSAGYGYTF
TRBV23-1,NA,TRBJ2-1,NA,TGCGCCAGCAGTCATAAGACAGGAAGGCCCTACAATGAGCAGTTCTTC,CASSHKTGRPYNEQFF
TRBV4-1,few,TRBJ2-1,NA,TGCGCCAGCAGCCCTAGTTTCGATGAGCAGTTCTTC,CASSPSFDEQFF
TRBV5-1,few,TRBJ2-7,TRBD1,TGCGCCAGCAGCTTACAACCGGGACAGGGGGCGGACGAGCAGTACTTC,CASSLQPGQGADEQYF